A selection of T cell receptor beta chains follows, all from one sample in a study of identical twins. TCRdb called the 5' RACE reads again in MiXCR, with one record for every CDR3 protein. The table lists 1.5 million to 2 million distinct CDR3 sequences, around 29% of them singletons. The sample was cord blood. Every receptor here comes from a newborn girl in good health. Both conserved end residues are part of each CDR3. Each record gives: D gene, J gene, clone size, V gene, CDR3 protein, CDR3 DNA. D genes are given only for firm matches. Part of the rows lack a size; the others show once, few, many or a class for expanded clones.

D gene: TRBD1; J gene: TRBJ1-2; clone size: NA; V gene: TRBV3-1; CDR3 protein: CASSYRGKGYGYTF; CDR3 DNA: TGTGCCAGCAGCTACAGGGGGAAAGGCTATGGCTACACCTTC
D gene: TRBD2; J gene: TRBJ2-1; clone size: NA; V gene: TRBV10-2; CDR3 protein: CASKPTSGGVVETQFF; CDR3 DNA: TGCGCCAGCAAGCCTACTAGCGGGGGGGTAGTAGAGACCCAGTTCTTC
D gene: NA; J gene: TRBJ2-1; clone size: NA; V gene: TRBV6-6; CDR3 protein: CASSEGQNNEQFF; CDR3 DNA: TGTGCCAGCAGTGAGGGTCAAAACAATGAGCAGTTCTTC
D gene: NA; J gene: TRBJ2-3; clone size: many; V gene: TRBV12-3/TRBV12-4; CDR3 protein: CASSLGGPPTDTQYF; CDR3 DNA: TGTGCCAGCAGTTTGGGGGGACCTCCCACAGATACGCAGTATTTT
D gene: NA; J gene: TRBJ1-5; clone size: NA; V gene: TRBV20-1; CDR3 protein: CSAIPLDGHSNQPQHF; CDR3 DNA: TGCAGTGCTATCCCCCTCGACGGGCATAGCAATCAGCCCCAGCATTTT
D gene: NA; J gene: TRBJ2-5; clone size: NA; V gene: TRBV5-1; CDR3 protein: CASSVTGEETQYF; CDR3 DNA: TGCGCCAGCAGTGTAACGGGAGAAGAGACCCAGTACTTC
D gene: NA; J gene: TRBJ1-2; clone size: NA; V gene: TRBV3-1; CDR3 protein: CASSQGVGDGYTF; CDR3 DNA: TGTGCCAGCAGCCAAGGGGTCGGGGATGGCTACACCTTC
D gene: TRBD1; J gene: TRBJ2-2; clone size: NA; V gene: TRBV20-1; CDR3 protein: CSARQGQGASGELFF; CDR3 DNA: TGCAGTGCTAGGCAGGGACAGGGGGCGAGCGGGGAGCTGTTTTTT
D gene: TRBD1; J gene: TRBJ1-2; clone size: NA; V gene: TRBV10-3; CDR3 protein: CAISDTGTGGVYGYTF; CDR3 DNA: TGTGCCATCAGTGACACCGGGACAGGGGGCGTTTATGGCTACACCTTC
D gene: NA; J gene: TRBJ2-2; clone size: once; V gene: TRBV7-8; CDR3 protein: CASSLGRGRGNTGELFF; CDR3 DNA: TGTGCCAGCAGCTTAGGGAGGGGCAGGGGGAACACCGGGGAGCTGTTTTTT
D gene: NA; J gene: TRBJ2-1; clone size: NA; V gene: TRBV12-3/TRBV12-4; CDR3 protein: CASSLSVGRPQFF; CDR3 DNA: TGTGCCAGCAGTTTATCTGTGGGAAGGCCCCAGTTCTTC
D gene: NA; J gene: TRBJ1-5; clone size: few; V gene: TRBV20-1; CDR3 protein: CSARDVVNQPQHF; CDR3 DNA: TGCAGTGCAAGGGACGTCGTCAATCAGCCCCAGCATTTT
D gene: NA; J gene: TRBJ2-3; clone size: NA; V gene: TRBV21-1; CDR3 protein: CASPAGTSGGDRTDTQYF; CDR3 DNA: TGTGCCAGCCCCGCCGGGACTAGCGGGGGGGACCGCACAGATACGCAGTATTTT
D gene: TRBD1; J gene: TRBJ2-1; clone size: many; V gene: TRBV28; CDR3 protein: CASLEGGTGYNEQFF; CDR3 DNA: TGTGCCAGCCTAGAGGGGGGGACAGGGTACAATGAGCAGTTCTTC
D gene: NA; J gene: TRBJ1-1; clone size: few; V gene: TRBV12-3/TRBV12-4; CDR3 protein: CASKPQVVVNTEAFF; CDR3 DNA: TGTGCCAGCAAGCCCCAGGTGGTAGTGAACACTGAAGCTTTCTTT
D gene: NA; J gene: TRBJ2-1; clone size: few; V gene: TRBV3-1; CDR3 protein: CASSQDGRGTREQFF; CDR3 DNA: TGTGCCAGCAGCCAAGATGGAAGGGGAACCCGGGAGCAGTTCTTC
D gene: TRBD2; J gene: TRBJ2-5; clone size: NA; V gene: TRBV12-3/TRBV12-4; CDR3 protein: CASSFPTSLAGPQETQYF; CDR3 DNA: TGTGCCAGCAGTTTTCCCACCAGTCTAGCGGGACCCCAAGAGACCCAGTACTTC